These 19 T cell receptor beta chains came from one sample sequenced in a study of cytomegalovirus exposure and HLA in healthy donors (dated by TCRdb to about 2017). Libraries were built with the immunoSEQ multiplex PCR assay. For the multiplex PCR, a mixture combining 60 forward primers for TCR Vbeta segments and 13 reverse primers for TCR Jbeta segments was used. TCRdb provides this immuneACCESS table in a form limited to in-frame rearrangements. Some clones are lacking; in checked studies, under half of them reflect an unresolved V gene, and why the rest are absent is not known. This sample holds 94,000 or so clones; more than 65% were observed only once. Approximately 7.8% of the sample is in the top ten clones. Sequenced material: PBMCs. These receptors were taken from a man aged 55 to 70 in good health and CMV-seronegative.

J is TRBJ2-7 and V is TRBV4-3; 9 bases are shared with TRBD1. Germline loops: CDR1 LGHNA, CDR2 YSLEER. There are 14 residues in the CDR3. The V gene end was trimmed by 2 bases and the J gene end by 2 bases; junction bases not matched to a gene: 1. As DNA, the CDR3 is TGCGCCAGCAGCCAAAACAGGGGGCCCTACGAGCAGTACTTC. Translating gives CASSQNRGPYEQYF.

The CDR3 here is CASKQGISSYEQYF. In DNA form, the CDR3 reads TGTGCCAGTAAGCAGGGAATAAGCTCCTACGAGCAGTACTTC. V and J are TRBV19 and TRBJ2-7; TRBD1 is a possible D gene (5 bases). This CDR3 contains 14 residues. Between the trimmed V and J ends, which lost 7 bases and 0 bases, there was a span of 13 bases. Germline V lookup: CDR1 LNHDA, CDR2 SQIVND (reference sequence). Full variable domain (remainder filled in from reference TRBV19 and TRBJ2-7): DGGITQSPKYLFRKEGQNVTLSCEQNLNHDAMYWYRQDPGQGLRLIYYSQIVNDFQKGDIAEGYSVSREKKESFPLTVTSAQKNPTAFYLCASKQGISSYEQYFGPGTRLTVT.

The V call is TRBV5-1, the J call TRBJ1-2, with 9 bases fitting TRBD1. This CDR3 spans 14 amino acids. Per the germline V gene, CDR1 is SGHRS and CDR2 is YFSETQ. Trimming removed 4 bases from V and 5 bases from J; junction bases left unmatched: 6. The CDR3 protein is CASSPTGGGYGYTF. For the CDR3, the DNA is TGCGCCAGCAGCCCCACAGGGGGCGGTTATGGCTACACCTTC.

V is TRBV6-5 and J is TRBJ1-2, with D possibly being TRBD1 (6 bases). Germline CDR1 MNHEY, CDR2 SVGAGI. Trimming pared 6 bases from V and 3 bases from J, leaving 17 bases between. The CDR3 is made up of 15 amino acids. The CDR3 here is CASRIQGTPDYGYTF. As DNA, the CDR3 is TGTGCCAGCAGGATACAGGGAACGCCGGACTATGGCTACACCTTC.

The chain couples TRBV29-1 to TRBJ2-3; TRBD2 matches at 7 bases. V dropped 7 bases and J dropped 3; count of bases not matched to a gene: 7. Looked up from germline, CDR1 is SQVTM and CDR2 is ANQGSEA. This CDR3 comprises 13 residues. DNA of the CDR3: TGCAGCGGTCGCGGGGGTTTGACAGATACGCAGTATTTT. It translates to CSGRGGLTDTQYF.

The J gene is TRBJ1-5, the V gene TRBV2; maybe TRBD1 (6 bases). The germline V gene has CDR1 SNHLY and CDR2 FYNNEI. The CDR3 contains 14 residues. V was shortened by 5 bases and J by 6 bases, with 14 bases between the two germline ends. The CDR3 sequence is CASSFNREGQPQHF. The DNA for the CDR3 is TGTGCCAGCAGTTTTAACAGGGAGGGTCAGCCCCAGCATTTT.

The chain joins TRBV6-5 to TRBJ2-2, with 8 bases that match TRBD1. CDR1 and CDR2 from the germline V gene are MNHEY and SVGAGI. This CDR3 contains 13 residues. In DNA, the CDR3 is TGTGCTACAGGGGGGCCCAACACCGGGGAGCTGTTTTTT. It codes for CATGGPNTGELFF.

The chain joins TRBV21-1 to TRBJ2-7; whether TRBD1, the table's D call, matches the DNA was not checked. TRBV21-1 is given as a pseudogene. The CDR3 runs 14 residues. In DNA form, the CDR3 reads TGTGCCAGCAGCAAGGGGACAGGAACCCACGAGCAGTACTTC. This gives the protein CASSKGTGTHEQYF.

This sequence joins TRBV28 and TRBJ2-1; the D gene is possibly TRBD2 (5 bases). This CDR3 comprises 16 residues. Trimming removed 7 bases from V and 7 bases from J, with 23 bases in between. Germline CDR1 reads MDHEN; CDR2 reads SYDVKM. As DNA, the CDR3 is TGTGCCAGCACTACCAACGAGGGAGTAGGTTTGAATGAGCAGTTCTTC. This translates into CASTTNEGVGLNEQFF.

This clone was observed a single time. This rearrangement joins TRBV4-2 to TRBJ2-7, with 12 bases fitting TRBD2. The germline CDR1 and CDR2 sequences are LGHNA and YNFKEQ. Losses at the gene ends were 0 bases for V and 4 bases for J; bases not matched to a gene: 7. CDR3 length equals 17 residues. The CDR3 DNA follows: TGTGCCAGCAGCCAAGACTTGACTAGCGGGAGTCCATACGAGCAGTACTTC. Translating gives CASSQDLTSGSPYEQYF.

The chain uses TRBV15 and TRBJ2-5; D is possibly TRBD1 (6 bases). V shed 2 bases and J shed 4 bases, with 14 bases lying between them. This CDR3 region has 15 residues. CDR1 is LNHNV and CDR2 is YYDKDF in the germline V gene (reference sequence). The DNA for the CDR3 is TGTGCCACCAGCAGAAGGACAGCCGGGGCAGAGACCCAGTACTTC. Translating gives CATSRRTAGAETQYF.

The V call is TRBV30, the J call TRBJ2-5; D is perhaps TRBD2 (6 bases). This CDR3 region has 14 residues. Germline lookup yields CDR1 GTSNPN and CDR2 SVGIG (reference sequence). V was clipped by 0 bases and J by 4 bases, with 12 bases between them. The DNA of the CDR3 is TGTGCCTGGAGTGTGGGGCAGGGAGGAGAGACCCAGTACTTC. Translation: CAWSVGQGGETQYF.

The rearrangement links TRBV27 to TRBJ1-2, with 8 nucleotides matching TRBD1. V was clipped by 6 bases and J by 10 bases; unmatched bases: 10. CDR1 and CDR2 (germline): MNHEY, SMNVEV (reference sequence). CDR3 length: 13 amino acids. CDR3 sequence reads: CASSPGQGGAYTF. In nucleotides, the CDR3 is TGTGCCAGCAGCCCAGGACAGGGTGGAGCCTACACCTTC.

V is TRBV28 and J is TRBJ2-7; 10 nucleotides agree with TRBD1. The CDR3 is 17 residues long. Germline CDR1 and CDR2: MDHEN and SYDVKM. V was clipped by 7 bases and J by 1 base; unmatched bases: 13. This chain's CDR3 is CASISSAGDRGSYEQYF. CDR3 DNA: TGTGCCAGCATCTCGTCGGCCGGGGACAGGGGTTCCTACGAGCAGTACTTC.

CDR3 DNA sequence: TGTGCCAGCAGCTATTCGTATGGGGGGAAAAATGAGCAGTTCTTC. Encoded protein: CASSYSYGGKNEQFF. J is TRBJ2-1 and V is TRBV11-3, with a tentative D call TRBD2 (6 bases). The germline gives CDR1 SGHNT, CDR2 YENEEA. Trimming cost V 4 bases and J 7 bases, with 17 bases left between them. The CDR3 runs to 15 residues.

The rearrangement links TRBV30 to TRBJ1-2; TRBD1 might be the D (5 bases). Germline V CDR1 and CDR2: GTSNPN, SVGIG (reference sequence). The ends were cut back, 0 bases at V and 6 bases at J, with 8 bases in the middle. The CDR3 is made up of 12 amino acids. This chain's CDR3 is CAWSVQGNGYTF. CDR3 in DNA: TGTGCCTGGAGTGTCCAGGGTAATGGCTACACCTTC.

The sample holds one count of this clone. The CDR3 loop is CSVDSGTGYAYEQYF. The DNA of the CDR3 is TGCAGCGTTGATAGCGGGACAGGGTATGCCTACGAGCAGTACTTC. V and J are TRBV29-1 and TRBJ2-7; TRBD1 is a possible D gene (9 bases). Trimming removed 3 bases from V and 2 bases from J, with 17 bases in between. This CDR3 spans 15 amino acids. CDR1 SQVTM and CDR2 ANQGSEA come from the germline V gene.

The chain has TRBV6-5 and TRBJ1-5, with 8 bases fitting TRBD1. Germline assignment: CDR1 MNHEY and CDR2 SVGAGI. This CDR3 is 15 amino acids long. The trim removed 2 bases at V and 6 bases at J, leaving 6 bases unmatched. For the CDR3, the DNA is TGTGCCAGCAGTTACCGACAGGGGATCGGTCAGCCCCAGCATTTT. Translating it yields CASSYRQGIGQPQHF.

V is TRBV5-4 and J is TRBJ1-1; D possibly corresponds to TRBD1 (6 bases). Germline V gene data show CDR1 as SGHNT and CDR2 as YYREEE (reference sequence). With 2 bases removed from V and 2 bases from J, the gap between germline ends came to 13 bases. This CDR3 has 15 residues. CDR3 nucleotides: TGTGCCAGCAGCTTCGCGGGGGCGGGAAACACTGAAGCTTTCTTT. Translated: CASSFAGAGNTEAFF.